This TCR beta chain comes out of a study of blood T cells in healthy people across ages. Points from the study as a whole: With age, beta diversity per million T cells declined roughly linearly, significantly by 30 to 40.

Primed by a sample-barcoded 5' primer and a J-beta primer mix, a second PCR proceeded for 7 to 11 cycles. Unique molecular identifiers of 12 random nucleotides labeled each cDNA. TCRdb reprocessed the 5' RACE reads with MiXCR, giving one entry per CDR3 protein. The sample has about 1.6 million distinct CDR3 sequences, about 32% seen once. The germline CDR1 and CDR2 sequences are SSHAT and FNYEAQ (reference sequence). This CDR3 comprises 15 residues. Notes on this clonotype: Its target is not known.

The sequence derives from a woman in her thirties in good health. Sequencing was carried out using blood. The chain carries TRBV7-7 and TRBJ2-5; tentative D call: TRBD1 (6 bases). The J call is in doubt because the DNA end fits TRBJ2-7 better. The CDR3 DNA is TGTGCCAGCACCACTTGCGGAGTAGGGGGATACGAGCAGTACTTC. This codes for CASTTCGVGGYEQYF.